The clone carrying this TCR beta chain was recorded a few times. The antigen remains undetermined. The data derive from a study of T-cell memory formation after mild COVID-19. One entry per CDR3 protein, called by TCRdb with MiXCR from the 5' RACE reads. The sample lists under 400,000 distinct CDR3 sequences, 25% to 30% occurring once. Study observations and caveats: CD4+ contracting clones were found mainly in CM and EM, and CD8+ ones in EMRA.

V lost 3 bases to trimming and J lost 7 bases, with 19 bases between them. This CDR3 is built from 15 residues. Germline V gene sequence: CDR1 SQVTM, CDR2 ANQGSEA. This chain joins TRBV29-1 and TRBJ2-1; D may be TRBD1 or TRBD2 (5 bases each). Specimen: PBMCs or a T cell subset sorted from them (not recorded which). This clonotype was sampled from an adult woman who had mild COVID-19 (a few samples of this study predate the infection). Cell type and time point are not known. The CDR3 protein is CSVDGTLGISNEQFF. The DNA of the CDR3 is TGCAGCGTTGATGGGACCCTCGGGATTAGTAATGAGCAGTTCTTC.